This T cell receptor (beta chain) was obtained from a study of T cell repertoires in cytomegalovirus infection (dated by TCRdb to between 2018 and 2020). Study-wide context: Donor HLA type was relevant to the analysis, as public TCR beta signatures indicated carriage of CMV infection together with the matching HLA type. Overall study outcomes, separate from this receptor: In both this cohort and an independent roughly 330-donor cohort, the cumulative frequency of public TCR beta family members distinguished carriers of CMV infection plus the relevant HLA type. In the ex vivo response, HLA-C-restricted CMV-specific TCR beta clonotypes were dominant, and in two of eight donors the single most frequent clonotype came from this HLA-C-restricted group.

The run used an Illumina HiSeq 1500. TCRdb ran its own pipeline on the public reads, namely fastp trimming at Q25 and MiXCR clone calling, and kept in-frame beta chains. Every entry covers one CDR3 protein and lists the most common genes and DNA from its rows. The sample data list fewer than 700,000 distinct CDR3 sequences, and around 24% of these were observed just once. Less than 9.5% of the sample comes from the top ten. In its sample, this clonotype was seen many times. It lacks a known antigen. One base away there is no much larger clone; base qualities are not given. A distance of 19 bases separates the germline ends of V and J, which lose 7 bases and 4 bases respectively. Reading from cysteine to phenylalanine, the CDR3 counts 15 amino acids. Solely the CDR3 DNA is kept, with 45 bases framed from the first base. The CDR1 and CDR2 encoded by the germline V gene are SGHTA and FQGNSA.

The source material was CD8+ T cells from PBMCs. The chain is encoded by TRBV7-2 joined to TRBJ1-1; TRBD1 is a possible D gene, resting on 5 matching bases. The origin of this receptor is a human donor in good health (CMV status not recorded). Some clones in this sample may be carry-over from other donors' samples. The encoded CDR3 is CASKLSSRGGTEAFF. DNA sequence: TGTGCCAGCAAGCTTAGTTCCCGGGGGGGCACTGAAGCTTTCTTT.